This T cell receptor (beta chain) was captured by sequencing in a study of blood T cell repertoires in COVID-19. At the level of the study: Sources were T cells, B-cell-depleted T cells, or PBMCs; the material itself was cDNA or gDNA.

Germline V gene data show CDR1 as SGHNT and CDR2 as YYREEE (reference sequence). The CDR3 is 15 residues long. Trimming stripped 3 bases from V and 2 bases from J, with 14 bases between. TCRdb keeps only in-frame clones here, not all; method: immunoSEQ multiplex PCR. The sample carries approximately 160,000 clones, over 80% recorded once. This receptor was obtained from an elderly woman with active or convalescent COVID-19. Material for sequencing was peripheral blood. V is TRBV5-4 and J is TRBJ1-2; D remains unclear. The chain's CDR3 is CASSSIGVLNYGYTF. CDR3 DNA: TGTGCCAGCAGCTCAATCGGTGTACTGAACTATGGCTACACCTTC. The entire variable domain, with the rest obtained from reference TRBV5-4 and TRBJ1-2, is as follows: ETGVTQSPTHLIKTRGQQVTLRCSSQSGHNTVSWYQQALGQGPQFIFQYYREEENGRGNFPPRFSGLQFPNYSSELNVNALELDDSALYLCASSSIGVLNYGYTFGSGTRLTVV.